This T cell receptor beta chain was sequenced in a study of response to subunit inactivated influenza vaccine. Notes on the study in general: It was the authors' suggestion that each seasonal influenza vaccination recruits few new T cells.

The V and J ends lost 0 bases and 5 bases respectively, with 13 bases between them. Germline lookup yields CDR1 SGHRS and CDR2 YFSETQ. The CDR3 extends over 15 amino acids. One entry per CDR3 protein, called by TCRdb with MiXCR from the RT-PCR reads. The sample gives about 800,000 distinct CDR3 sequences, about 20% of which show up once; roughly 10% is in the top ten. With respect to this clonotype: Its antigen remains unidentified.

J is TRBJ2-3 and V is TRBV5-1; D is perhaps TRBD1 or TRBD2 (5 bases each). The TCR originated in a man aged 45-60 years who received an inactivated influenza vaccine. Sequencing was performed on PBMCs from blood, taken around 5 days after vaccination. Here the CDR3 reads CASSLAGTRGDTQYF. CDR3 nucleotide sequence: TGCGCCAGCAGCTTGGCTGGGACCCGCGGAGATACGCAGTATTTT.